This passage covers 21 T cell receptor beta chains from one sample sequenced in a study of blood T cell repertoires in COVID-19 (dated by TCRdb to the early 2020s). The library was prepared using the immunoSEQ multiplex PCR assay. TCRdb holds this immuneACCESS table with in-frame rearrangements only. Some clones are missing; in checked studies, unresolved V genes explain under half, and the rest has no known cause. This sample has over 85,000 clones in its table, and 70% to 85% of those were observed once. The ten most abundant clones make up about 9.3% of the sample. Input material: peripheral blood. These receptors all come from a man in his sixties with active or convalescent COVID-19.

This CDR3 reads CAWRYRNRGPYYGYTF. The CDR3 region has the DNA TGTGCCTGGAGGTATCGGAACAGGGGGCCCTACTATGGCTACACCTTC. The chain combines TRBV30 with TRBJ1-2; TRBD1 aligns across 9 bases. There are 16 residues in the CDR3. Per germline, CDR1 GTSNPN and CDR2 SVGIG (reference sequence). V was clipped by 3 bases and J by 3 bases; unmatched bases: 11.

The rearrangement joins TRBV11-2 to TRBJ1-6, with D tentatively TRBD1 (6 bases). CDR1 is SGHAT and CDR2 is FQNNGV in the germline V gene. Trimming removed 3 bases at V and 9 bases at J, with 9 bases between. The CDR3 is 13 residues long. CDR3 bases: TGTGCCAGCAGCTTGGACAGCCTTTCACCCCTCCACTTT. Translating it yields CASSLDSLSPLHF. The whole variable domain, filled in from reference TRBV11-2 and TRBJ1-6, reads EAGVAQSPRYKIIEKRQSVAFWCNPISGHATLYWYQQILGQGPKLLIQFQNNGVVDDSQLPKDRFSAERLKGVDSTLKIQPAKLEDSAVYLCASSLDSLSPLHFGNGTRLTVT.

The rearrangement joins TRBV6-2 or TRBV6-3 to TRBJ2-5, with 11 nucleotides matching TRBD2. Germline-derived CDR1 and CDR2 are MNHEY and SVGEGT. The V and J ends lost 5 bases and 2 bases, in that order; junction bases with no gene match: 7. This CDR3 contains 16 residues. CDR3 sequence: CASSLLTSGNQETQYF. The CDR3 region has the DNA TGTGCCAGCAGTCTCCTGACTAGCGGGAATCAAGAGACCCAGTACTTC.

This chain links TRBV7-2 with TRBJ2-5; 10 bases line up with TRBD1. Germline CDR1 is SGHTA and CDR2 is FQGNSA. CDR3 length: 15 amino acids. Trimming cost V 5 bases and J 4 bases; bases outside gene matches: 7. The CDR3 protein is CASSRGTGARETQYF. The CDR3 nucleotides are TGTGCCAGCAGCCGTGGGACAGGGGCTAGAGAGACCCAGTACTTC.

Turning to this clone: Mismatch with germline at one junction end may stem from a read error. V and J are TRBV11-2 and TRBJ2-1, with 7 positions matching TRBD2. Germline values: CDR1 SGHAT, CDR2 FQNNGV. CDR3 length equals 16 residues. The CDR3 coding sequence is TGTGCCAGCACCTTACGGGGGGTGCGGTACCACAATGAGCAGTTCTTC. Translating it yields CASTLRGVRYHNEQFF.

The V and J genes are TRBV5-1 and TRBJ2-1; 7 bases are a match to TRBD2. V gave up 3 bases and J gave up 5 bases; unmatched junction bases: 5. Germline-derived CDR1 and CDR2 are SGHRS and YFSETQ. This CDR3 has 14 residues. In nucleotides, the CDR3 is TGCGCCAGCAGCTGGACCGGGAGGAACAATGAGCAGTTCTTC. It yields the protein CASSWTGRNNEQFF.

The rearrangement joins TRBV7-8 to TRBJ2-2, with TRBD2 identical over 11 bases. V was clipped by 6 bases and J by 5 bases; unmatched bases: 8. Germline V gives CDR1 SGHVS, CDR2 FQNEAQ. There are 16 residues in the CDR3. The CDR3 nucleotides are TGTGCCAGCAGTCAGACTAGCGGGGCGGGGACCGGGGAGCTGTTTTTT. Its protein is CASSQTSGAGTGELFF.

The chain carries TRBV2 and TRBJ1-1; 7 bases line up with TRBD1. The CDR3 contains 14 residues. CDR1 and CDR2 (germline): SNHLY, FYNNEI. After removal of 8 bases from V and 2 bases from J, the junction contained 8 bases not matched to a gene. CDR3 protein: CASGGTVVNTEAFF. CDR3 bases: TGTGCCAGCGGAGGGACAGTCGTAAACACTGAAGCTTTCTTT.

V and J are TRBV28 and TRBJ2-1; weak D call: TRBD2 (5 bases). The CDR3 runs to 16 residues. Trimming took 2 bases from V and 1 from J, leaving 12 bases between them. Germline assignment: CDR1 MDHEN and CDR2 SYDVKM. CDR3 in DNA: TGTGCCAGCAGTTTAGTGGCGCGGGCGTCCTACAATGAGCAGTTCTTC. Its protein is CASSLVARASYNEQFF.

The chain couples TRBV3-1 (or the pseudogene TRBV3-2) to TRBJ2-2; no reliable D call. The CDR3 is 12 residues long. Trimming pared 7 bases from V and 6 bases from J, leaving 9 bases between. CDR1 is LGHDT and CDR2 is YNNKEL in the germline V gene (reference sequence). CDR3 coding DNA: TGTGCCAGCACCTTAGATGCCGGGGAGCTGTTTTTT. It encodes CASTLDAGELFF.

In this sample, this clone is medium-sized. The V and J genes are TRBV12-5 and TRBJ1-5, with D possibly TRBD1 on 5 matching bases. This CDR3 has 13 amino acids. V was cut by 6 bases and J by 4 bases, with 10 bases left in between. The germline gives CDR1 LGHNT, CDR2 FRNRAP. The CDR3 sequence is CASGMGGNQPQHF. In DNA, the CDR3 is TGTGCTAGTGGCATGGGGGGTAATCAGCCCCAGCATTTT.

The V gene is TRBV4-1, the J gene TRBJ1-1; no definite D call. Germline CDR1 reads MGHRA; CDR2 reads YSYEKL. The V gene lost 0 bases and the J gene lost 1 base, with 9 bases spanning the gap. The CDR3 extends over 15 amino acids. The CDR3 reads CASSQDQVQNTEAFF. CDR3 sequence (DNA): TGCGCCAGCAGCCAAGATCAGGTCCAGAACACTGAAGCTTTCTTT.

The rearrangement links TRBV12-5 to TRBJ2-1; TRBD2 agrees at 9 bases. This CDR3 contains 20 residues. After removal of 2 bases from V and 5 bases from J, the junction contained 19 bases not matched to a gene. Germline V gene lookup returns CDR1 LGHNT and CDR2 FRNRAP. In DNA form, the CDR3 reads TGTGCTAGTGGTTTGTTATCATCCTCCGGGACTAGCCTGAGGAACAATGAGCAGTTCTTC. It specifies CASGLLSSSGTSLRNNEQFF.

CDR3 in DNA: TGTGCCTGGAGTGTACCGCCAGGAAACACTGAAGCTTTCTTT. Amino acids: CAWSVPPGNTEAFF. The chain is built from TRBV30 and TRBJ1-1; D is unclear. Germline-derived CDR1 and CDR2 are GTSNPN and SVGIG (reference sequence). The CDR3 covers 14 residues. Trimming pared 0 bases from V and 2 bases from J, leaving 10 bases between.

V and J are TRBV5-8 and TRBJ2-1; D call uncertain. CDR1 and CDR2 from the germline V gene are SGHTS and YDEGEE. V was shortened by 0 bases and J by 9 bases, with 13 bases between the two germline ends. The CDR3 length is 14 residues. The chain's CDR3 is CASSLGAFPGEQFF. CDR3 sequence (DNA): TGTGCCAGCAGCTTGGGTGCGTTCCCGGGTGAGCAGTTCTTC.

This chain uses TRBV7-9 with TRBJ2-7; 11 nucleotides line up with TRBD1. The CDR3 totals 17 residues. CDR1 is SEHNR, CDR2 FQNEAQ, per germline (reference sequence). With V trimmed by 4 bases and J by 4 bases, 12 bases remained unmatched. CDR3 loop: CASSWKSTGTGGYEQYF. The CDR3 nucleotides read TGTGCCAGCAGCTGGAAATCCACCGGGACAGGGGGGTACGAGCAGTACTTC.

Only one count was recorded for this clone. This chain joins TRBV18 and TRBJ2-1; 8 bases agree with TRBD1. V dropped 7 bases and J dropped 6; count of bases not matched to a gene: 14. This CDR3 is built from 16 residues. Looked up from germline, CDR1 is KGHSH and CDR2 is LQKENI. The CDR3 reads CASCPQGAGGCNEQFF. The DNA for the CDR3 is TGTGCCAGCTGCCCCCAGGGGGCAGGGGGTTGCAATGAGCAGTTCTTC.

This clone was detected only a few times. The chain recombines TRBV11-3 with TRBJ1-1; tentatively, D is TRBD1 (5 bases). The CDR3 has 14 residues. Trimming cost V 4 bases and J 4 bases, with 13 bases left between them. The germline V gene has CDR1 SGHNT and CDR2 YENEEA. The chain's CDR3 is CASSSPGGGTEAFF. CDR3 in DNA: TGTGCCAGCAGCTCCCCCGGGGGAGGCACTGAAGCTTTCTTT.

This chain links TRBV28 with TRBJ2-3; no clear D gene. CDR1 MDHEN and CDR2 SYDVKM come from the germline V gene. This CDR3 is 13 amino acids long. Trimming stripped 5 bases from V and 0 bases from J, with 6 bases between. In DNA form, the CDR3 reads TGTGCCAGCAGTCCCCCAAGCACAGATACGCAGTATTTT. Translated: CASSPPSTDTQYF. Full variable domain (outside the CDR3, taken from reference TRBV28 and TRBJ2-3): DVKVTQSSRYLVKRTGEKVFLECVQDMDHENMFWYRQDPGLGLRLIYFSYDVKMKEKGDIPEGYSVSREKKERFSLILESASTNQTSMYLCASSPPSTDTQYFGPGTRLTVL.

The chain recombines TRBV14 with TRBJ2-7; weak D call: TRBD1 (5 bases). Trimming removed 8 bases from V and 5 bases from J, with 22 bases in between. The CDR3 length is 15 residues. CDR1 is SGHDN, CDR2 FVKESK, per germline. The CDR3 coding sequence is TGTGCCAGCTCGGTGGCAGGGAAACCCCGAGACGAGCAGTACGTC. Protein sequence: CASSVAGKPRDEQYV.

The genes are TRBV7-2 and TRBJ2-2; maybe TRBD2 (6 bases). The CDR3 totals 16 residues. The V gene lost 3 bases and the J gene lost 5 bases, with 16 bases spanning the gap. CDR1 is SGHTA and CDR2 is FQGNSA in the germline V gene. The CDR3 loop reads CASSLQSTAGTGELFF. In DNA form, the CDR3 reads TGTGCCAGCAGCTTGCAGTCCACCGCGGGGACCGGGGAGCTGTTTTTT.